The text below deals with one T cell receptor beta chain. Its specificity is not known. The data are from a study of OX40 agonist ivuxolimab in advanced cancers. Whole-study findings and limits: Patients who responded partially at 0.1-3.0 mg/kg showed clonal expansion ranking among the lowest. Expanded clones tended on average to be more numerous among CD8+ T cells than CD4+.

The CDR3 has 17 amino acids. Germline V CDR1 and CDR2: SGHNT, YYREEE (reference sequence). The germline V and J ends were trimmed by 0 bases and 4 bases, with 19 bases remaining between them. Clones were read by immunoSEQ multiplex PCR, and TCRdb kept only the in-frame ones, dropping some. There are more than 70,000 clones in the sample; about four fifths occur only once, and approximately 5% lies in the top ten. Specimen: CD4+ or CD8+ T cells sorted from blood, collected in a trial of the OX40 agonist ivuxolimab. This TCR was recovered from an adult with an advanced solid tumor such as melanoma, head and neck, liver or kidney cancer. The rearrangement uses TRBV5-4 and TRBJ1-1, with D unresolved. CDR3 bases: TGTGCCAGCAGCTTGGGGGCAGGAGCCGGCACCACCACTGAAGCTTTCTTT. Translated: CASSLGAGAGTTTEAFF.